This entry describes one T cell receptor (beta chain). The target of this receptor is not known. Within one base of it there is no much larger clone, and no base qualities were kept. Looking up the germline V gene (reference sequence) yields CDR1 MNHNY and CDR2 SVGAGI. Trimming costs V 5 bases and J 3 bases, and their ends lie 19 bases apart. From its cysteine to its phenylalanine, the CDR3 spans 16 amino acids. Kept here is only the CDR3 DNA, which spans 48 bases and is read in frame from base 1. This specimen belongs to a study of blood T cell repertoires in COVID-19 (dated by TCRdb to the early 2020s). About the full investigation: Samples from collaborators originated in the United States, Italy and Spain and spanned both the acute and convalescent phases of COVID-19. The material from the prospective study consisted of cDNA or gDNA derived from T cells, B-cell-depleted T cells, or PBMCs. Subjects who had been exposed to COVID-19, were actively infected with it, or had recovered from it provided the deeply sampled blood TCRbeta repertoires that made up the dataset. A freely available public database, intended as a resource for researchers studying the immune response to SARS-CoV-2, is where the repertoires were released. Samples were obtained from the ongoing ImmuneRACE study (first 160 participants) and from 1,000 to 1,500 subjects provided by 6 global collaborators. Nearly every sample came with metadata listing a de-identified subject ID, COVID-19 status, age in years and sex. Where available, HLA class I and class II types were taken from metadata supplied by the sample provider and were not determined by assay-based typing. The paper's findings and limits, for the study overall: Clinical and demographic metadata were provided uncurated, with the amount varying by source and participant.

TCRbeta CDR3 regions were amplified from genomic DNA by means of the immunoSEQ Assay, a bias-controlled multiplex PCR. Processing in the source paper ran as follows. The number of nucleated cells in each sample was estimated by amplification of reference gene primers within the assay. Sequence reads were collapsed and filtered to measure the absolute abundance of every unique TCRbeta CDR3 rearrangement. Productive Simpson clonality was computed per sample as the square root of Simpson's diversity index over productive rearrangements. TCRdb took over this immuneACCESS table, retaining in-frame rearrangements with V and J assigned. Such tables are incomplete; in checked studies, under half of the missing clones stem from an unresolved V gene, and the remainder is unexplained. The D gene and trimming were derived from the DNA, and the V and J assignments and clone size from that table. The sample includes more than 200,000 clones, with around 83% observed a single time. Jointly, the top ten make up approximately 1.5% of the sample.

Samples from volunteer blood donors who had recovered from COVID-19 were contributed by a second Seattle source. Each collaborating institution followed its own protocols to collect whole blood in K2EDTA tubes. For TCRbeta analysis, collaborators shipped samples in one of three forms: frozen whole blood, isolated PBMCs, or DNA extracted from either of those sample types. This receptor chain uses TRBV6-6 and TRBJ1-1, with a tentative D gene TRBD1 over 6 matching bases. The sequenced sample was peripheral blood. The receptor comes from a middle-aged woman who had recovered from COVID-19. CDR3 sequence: CASSHESGTLYTEAFF. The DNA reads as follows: TGTGCCAGCAGTCATGAGTCCGGGACACTTTACACTGAAGCTTTCTTT.